This T cell receptor (beta chain) was documented in a study of control samples from healthy donors and cancer patients (dated by TCRdb to 2019 to 2021). Library creation used the immunoSEQ multiplex PCR assay. TCRdb took this table from immuneACCESS and kept in-frame rearrangements with V and J called. Such tables lack part of the clones; where checked against another copy, unresolved V genes explain under half of the gap, and the rest is unexplained. Within this sample are approximately 6,600 clones, with about 72% of them counted one time only. Around 7% of the sample is taken by the ten largest. This clone occurred once. Its recognized antigen is unknown. Qualities for individual bases were not recorded, and no much larger clone is one base off. Within the sample, other DNA sequences also encode this same CDR3. The CDR3 has 15 amino acids, counting the end cysteine and phenylalanine. The read is trimmed to its CDR3 DNA, 45 bases read in frame from base 1. Trimming removed 2 bases from V and 1 base from J, leaving 9 bases between the germline ends. CDR1 and CDR2 are read off the germline V gene as MNHNS and SASEGT.

The chain uses TRBV6-1 and TRBJ1-5; TRBD1 is a weak D gene call, 6 bases matching. Sample: formalin-fixed, paraffin-embedded tissue. The receptor's source is a male donor with melanoma. The DNA is as follows: TGTGCCAGCAGTGAACTGCAGGGGAGCAATCAGCCCCAGCATTTT. It translates to CASSELQGSNQPQHF.